This T cell receptor (beta chain) derives from a study of blood T cell repertoires in COVID-19. Overall study: Sites across the United States, Italy and Spain contributed samples from acute and convalescent COVID-19.

In assigning cohorts, the study relied on participant-reported clinical history. Recovered Cohort 3 donors showed two negative PCRs, clearance, or symptom resolution. Original analysis: Quantification of nucleated cells was approximated via reference gene primer amplification. Assay used: immunoSEQ multiplex PCR; TCRdb lists only in-frame clones, some missing. V and J calls and clone size follow that table, whereas D and trimming were derived from the DNA. The sample has about 370,000 clones, approximately 92% seen once. The CDR3 covers 13 residues. V lost 7 bases, J lost 5 bases, and 5 bases stayed unmatched. The germline V gene has CDR1 SNHLY and CDR2 FYNNEI.

The chain recombines TRBV2 with TRBJ2-5, with 9 nucleotides matching TRBD2. The source material was PBMCs or T cells enriched from blood (not recorded which). The TCR was taken from a young man who had recovered from COVID-19. The CDR3 spells CASKVAGAETQYF. CDR3 DNA: TGTGCCAGCAAAGTAGCGGGAGCTGAGACCCAGTACTTC. Complete variable domain (other parts from reference TRBV2 and TRBJ2-5): EPEVTQTPSHQVTQMGQEVILRCVPISNHLYFYWYRQILGQKVEFLVSFYNNEISEKSEIFDDQFSVERPDGSNFTLKIRSTKLEDSAMYFCASKVAGAETQYFGPGTRLLVL.